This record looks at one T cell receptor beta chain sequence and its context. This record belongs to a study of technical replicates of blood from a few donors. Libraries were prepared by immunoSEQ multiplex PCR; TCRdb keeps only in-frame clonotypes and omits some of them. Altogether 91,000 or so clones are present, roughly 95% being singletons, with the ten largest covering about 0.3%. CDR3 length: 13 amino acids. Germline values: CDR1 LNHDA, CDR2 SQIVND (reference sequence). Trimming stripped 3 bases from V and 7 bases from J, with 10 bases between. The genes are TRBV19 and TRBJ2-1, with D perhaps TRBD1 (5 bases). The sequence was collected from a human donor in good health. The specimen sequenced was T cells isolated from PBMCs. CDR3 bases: TGTGCCAGTAGTATTCAGGGCAGGAATGAGCAGTTCTTC. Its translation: CASSIQGRNEQFF.